Listed here are 12 T cell receptor beta chains from one sample, sequenced in a study of glioma-infiltrating T cells after dendritic cell vaccination. TCRdb keeps only in-frame clones here, not all; method: immunoSEQ multiplex PCR. The table lists roughly 100,000 clones, roughly 79% of them singletons. Source: blood, taken before dendritic cell vaccination. The receptors here all came from a human donor with glioblastoma.

The chain is built from TRBV7-3 and TRBJ2-2; maybe TRBD2 (7 bases). The CDR3 has 16 amino acids. Deletions cut 1 base from V and 2 bases from J, with 11 bases between. CDR1 is SGHTA and CDR2 is FQGTGA in the germline V gene. The CDR3 protein is CASSLRGGANTGELFF. The CDR3 DNA reads as TGTGCCAGCAGCTTAAGGGGGGGGGCTAACACCGGGGAGCTGTTTTTT.

The V gene is TRBV11-2, the J gene TRBJ2-2, with D possibly being TRBD2 (6 bases). V was clipped by 2 bases and J by 0 bases, with 7 bases between them. The germline V gene has CDR1 SGHAT and CDR2 FQNNGV. There are 15 residues in the CDR3. The CDR3 DNA is TGTGCCAGCAGCTTATGGGGGGCGAACACCGGGGAGCTGTTTTTT. It translates to CASSLWGANTGELFF.

The chain couples TRBV11-3 to TRBJ2-1; the match to TRBD2 covers 10 bases. The CDR3 consists of 17 residues. Germline CDR1 and CDR2: SGHNT and YENEEA. V trimming: 5 bases; J trimming: 8 bases; junction bases outside the gene matches: 15. The CDR3 nucleotides are TGTGCCAGCAGCACCGGGACGAGCGGGGGGGTTTTCCATGAGCAGTTCTTC. It codes for CASSTGTSGGVFHEQFF.

This clone appeared once. The CDR3 DNA reads as TGTGCCAGCAGCTTTGCGTACAACCGGGGACATAACTATGGCTACACCTTC. It is translated as CASSFAYNRGHNYGYTF. This chain joins TRBV12-1 and TRBJ1-2; the table gives TRBD1 as D, unverified against the DNA. TRBV12-1 is labeled a pseudogene. The CDR3 has 17 residues.

This rearrangement joins TRBV2 to TRBJ1-1, with D perhaps matching TRBD1 (5 bases). This CDR3 has 14 residues. Germline V gene sequence: CDR1 SNHLY, CDR2 FYNNEI. Trimming took 7 bases from V and 1 from J, leaving 13 bases between them. CDR3: CASNLGGRNTEAFF. In nucleotides, the CDR3 is TGTGCCAGCAACCTCGGGGGTCGGAACACTGAAGCTTTCTTT.

This sequence joins TRBV7-3 and TRBJ2-1; D uncertain. CDR1 is SGHTA, CDR2 FQGTGA, per germline. This CDR3 is built from 16 residues. V lost 1 base and J 2 bases, leaving 12 bases between the germline ends. The CDR3 nucleotides read TGTGCCAGCAGCTTAAATGGGCGAAGAACCTACAATGAGCAGTTCTTC. This translates into CASSLNGRRTYNEQFF.

The chain is built from TRBV4-1 and TRBJ1-2; D gene unclear. In germline, CDR1 is MGHRA, CDR2 YSYEKL. The CDR3 length is 13 residues. V shed 0 bases and J shed 5 bases, with 7 bases lying between them. CDR3 amino acids: CASSQDNGYGYTF. The CDR3 region has the DNA TGCGCCAGCAGCCAAGATAACGGGTATGGCTACACCTTC.

The chain employs TRBV5-1 and TRBJ2-2, with 11 positions matching TRBD1. J lost 3 bases, V lost 3 bases, and 4 bases had no gene match. This CDR3 has 16 residues. Germline values: CDR1 SGHRS, CDR2 YFSETQ. Here the CDR3 reads CASSWTGGADTGELFF. The CDR3 DNA is TGCGCCAGCAGCTGGACAGGGGGCGCGGACACCGGGGAGCTGTTTTTT.

This clone occurred once. The chain couples TRBV6-1 to TRBJ1-4; weak D call: TRBD1 (5 bases). V gave up 1 base and J gave up 7 bases, with 10 bases separating them. This CDR3 is 14 amino acids long. Per the germline V gene, CDR1 is MNHNS and CDR2 is SASEGT. The CDR3 loop is CASSEGGVGEKLFF. The CDR3 region has the DNA TGTGCCAGCAGTGAAGGGGGCGTAGGTGAAAAACTGTTTTTT.

The chain joins TRBV2 to TRBJ1-3; D remains unclear. The CDR3 is 11 amino acids. Germline CDR1 reads SNHLY; CDR2 reads FYNNEI. V lost 4 bases and J lost 5, with 3 bases in between. The CDR3 DNA follows: TGTGCCAGCAGTGTTAGAAACACCATATATTTT. Translating it yields CASSVRNTIYF.

The chain is built from TRBV28 and TRBJ2-3; D remains unclear. Germline CDR1 MDHEN, CDR2 SYDVKM. The V end lost 5 bases, the J end lost 4 bases, and 22 bases lay between the germline ends. The CDR3 loop spans 17 amino acids. The CDR3 region has the DNA TGTGCCAGCAGTCCTCAACTTGACAACTTTTGGCCAGATACGCAGTATTTT. As protein: CASSPQLDNFWPDTQYF.

On this clone: Other nucleotide sequences in the sample specify the same CDR3. The rearrangement joins TRBV11-3 to TRBJ2-3; no clear D gene. The CDR3 runs to 14 residues. Germline V lookup: CDR1 SGHNT, CDR2 YENEEA. V was pared by 1 base and J by 1 base, with 6 bases between. CDR3 bases: TGTGCCAGCAGCTTAGGCCGGGGCACAGATACGCAGTATTTT. Protein: CASSLGRGTDTQYF.